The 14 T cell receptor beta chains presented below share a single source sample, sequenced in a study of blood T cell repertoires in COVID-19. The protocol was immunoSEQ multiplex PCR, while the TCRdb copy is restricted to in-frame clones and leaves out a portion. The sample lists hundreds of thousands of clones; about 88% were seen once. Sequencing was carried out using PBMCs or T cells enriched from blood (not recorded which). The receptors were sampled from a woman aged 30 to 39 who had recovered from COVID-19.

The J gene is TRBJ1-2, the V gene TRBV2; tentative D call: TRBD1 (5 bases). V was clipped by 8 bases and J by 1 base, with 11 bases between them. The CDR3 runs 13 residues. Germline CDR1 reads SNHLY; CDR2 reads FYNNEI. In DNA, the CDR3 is TGTGCCAGCGTGGACAATCTTAACTATGGCTACACCTTC. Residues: CASVDNLNYGYTF.

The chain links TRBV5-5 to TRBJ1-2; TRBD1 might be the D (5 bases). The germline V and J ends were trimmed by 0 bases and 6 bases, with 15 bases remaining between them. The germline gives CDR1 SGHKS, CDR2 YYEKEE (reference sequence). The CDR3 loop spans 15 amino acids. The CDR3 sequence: CASSLAPGIVNGYTF. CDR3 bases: TGTGCCAGCAGCTTGGCTCCAGGGATAGTGAATGGCTACACCTTC.

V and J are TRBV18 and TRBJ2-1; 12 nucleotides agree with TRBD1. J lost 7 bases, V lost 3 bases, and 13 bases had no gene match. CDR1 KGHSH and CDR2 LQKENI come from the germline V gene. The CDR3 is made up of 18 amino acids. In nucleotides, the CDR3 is TGTGCCAGCTCACCCAGGGCCCCGGGACAGGGGGCGGGTAATGAGCAGTTCTTC. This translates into CASSPRAPGQGAGNEQFF. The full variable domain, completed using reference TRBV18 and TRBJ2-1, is NAGVMQNPRHLVRRRGQEARLRCSPMKGHSHVYWYRQLPEEGLKFMVYLQKENIIDESGMPKERFSAEFPKEGPSILRIQQVVRGDSAAYFCASSPRAPGQGAGNEQFFGPGTRLTVL.

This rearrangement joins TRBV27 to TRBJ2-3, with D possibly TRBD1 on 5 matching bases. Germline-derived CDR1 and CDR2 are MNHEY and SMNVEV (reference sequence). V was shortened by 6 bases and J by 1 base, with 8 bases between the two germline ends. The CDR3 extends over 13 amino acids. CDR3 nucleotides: TGTGCCAGCAGGGGCAGGGGCACAGATACGCAGTATTTT. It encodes CASRGRGTDTQYF.

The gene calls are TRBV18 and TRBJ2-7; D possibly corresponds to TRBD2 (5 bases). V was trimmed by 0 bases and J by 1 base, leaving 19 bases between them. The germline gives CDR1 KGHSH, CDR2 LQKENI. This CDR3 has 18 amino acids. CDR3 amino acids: CASSPPGSVQPYSYEQYF. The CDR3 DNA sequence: TGTGCCAGCTCACCACCGGGGAGCGTCCAACCTTATTCCTACGAGCAGTACTTC.

This chain's CDR3 is CASSATGGSTEAFF. The DNA of the CDR3 is TGTGCCAGCAGCGCGACAGGGGGATCTACTGAAGCTTTCTTT. The genes are TRBV9 and TRBJ1-1, with 9 bases fitting TRBD1. Germline CDR1 reads SGDLS; CDR2 reads YYNGEE. CDR3 length equals 14 residues. Trimming removed 3 bases from V and 5 bases from J; junction bases left unmatched: 5.

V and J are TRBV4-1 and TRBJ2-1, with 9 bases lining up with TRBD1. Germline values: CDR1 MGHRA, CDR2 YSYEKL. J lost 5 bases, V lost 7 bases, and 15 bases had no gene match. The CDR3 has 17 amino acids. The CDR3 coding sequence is TGCGCCAGCACCCCTCGAGGACAGGGGAACGCACACAATGAGCAGTTCTTC. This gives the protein CASTPRGQGNAHNEQFF.

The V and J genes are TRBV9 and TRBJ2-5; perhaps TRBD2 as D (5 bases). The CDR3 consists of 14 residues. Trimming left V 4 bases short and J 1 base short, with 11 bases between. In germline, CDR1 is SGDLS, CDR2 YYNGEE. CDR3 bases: TGTGCCAGCAGCCCGGGGATGACCCAAGAGACCCAGTACTTC. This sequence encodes CASSPGMTQETQYF.

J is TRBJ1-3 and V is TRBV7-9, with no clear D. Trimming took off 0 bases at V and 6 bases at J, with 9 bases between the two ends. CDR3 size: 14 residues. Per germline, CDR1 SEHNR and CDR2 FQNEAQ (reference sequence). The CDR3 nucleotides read TGTGCCAGCAGCTTAGCAAGGGAGTTAAACACCATATATTTT. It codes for CASSLARELNTIYF.

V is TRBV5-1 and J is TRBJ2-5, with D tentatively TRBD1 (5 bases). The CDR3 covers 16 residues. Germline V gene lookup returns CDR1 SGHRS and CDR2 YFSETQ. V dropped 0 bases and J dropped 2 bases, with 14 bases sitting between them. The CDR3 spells CASSLAPLTVQETQYF. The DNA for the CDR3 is TGCGCCAGCAGCTTGGCCCCCCTGACAGTTCAAGAGACCCAGTACTTC.

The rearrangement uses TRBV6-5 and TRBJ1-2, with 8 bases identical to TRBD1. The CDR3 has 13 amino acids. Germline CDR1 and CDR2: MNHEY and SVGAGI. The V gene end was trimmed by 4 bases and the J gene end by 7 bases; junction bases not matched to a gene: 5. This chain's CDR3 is CASSSRTGPGYTF. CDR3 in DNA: TGTGCCAGCAGTTCTCGGACAGGGCCTGGCTACACCTTC.

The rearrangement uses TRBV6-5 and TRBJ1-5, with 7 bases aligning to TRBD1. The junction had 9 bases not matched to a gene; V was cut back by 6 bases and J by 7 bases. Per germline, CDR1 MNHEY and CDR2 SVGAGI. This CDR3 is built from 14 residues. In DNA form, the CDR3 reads TGTGCCAGCAGCGGGACAGCCCCGATCCAGCCCCAGCATTTT. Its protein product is CASSGTAPIQPQHF.

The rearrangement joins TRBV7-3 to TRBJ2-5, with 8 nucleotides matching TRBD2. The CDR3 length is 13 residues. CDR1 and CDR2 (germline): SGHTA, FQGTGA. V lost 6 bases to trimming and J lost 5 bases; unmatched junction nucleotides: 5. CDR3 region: CASSPAGVETQYF. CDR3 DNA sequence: TGTGCCAGCAGTCCAGCGGGGGTTGAGACCCAGTACTTC.

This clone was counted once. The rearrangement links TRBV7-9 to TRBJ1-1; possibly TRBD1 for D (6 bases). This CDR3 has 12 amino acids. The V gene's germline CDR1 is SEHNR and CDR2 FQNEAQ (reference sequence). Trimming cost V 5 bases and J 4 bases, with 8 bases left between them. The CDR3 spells CASSPGATEAFF. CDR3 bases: TGTGCCAGCAGCCCAGGGGCCACTGAAGCTTTCTTT.